The next 2 T cell receptor beta chains were all read from a single sample in a study of blood T cell repertoires in COVID-19. Measured with immunoSEQ multiplex PCR; TCRdb has only the in-frame clones, and not every one. This sample has roughly 500,000 clones, with approximately 85% found just once. The specimen was peripheral blood. Receptors were obtained from a human donor in a cohort sampled during active COVID-19.

The V gene is TRBV19, the J gene TRBJ1-2, with D possibly being TRBD1 (6 bases). The V and J ends lost 3 bases and 8 bases respectively, with 16 bases between them. The V gene's germline CDR1 is LNHDA and CDR2 SQIVND (reference sequence). This CDR3 is built from 14 residues. The CDR3 spells CASSIYREGSGYTF. The CDR3, as DNA: TGTGCCAGTAGTATTTACAGGGAGGGGTCGGGCTACACCTTC. The full variable domain, with the rest looked up from reference TRBV19 and TRBJ1-2, is DGGITQSPKYLFRKEGQNVTLSCEQNLNHDAMYWYRQDPGQGLRLIYYSQIVNDFQKGDIAEGYSVSREKKESFPLTVTSAQKNPTAFYLCASSIYREGSGYTFGSGTRLTVV.

This rearrangement joins TRBV9 to TRBJ2-3; 9 bases align to TRBD1. CDR3 length equals 15 residues. Germline loops: CDR1 SGDLS, CDR2 YYNGEE. The V and J ends lost 7 bases and 1 base, in that order; junction bases with no gene match: 7. The CDR3 region is CASGGRDRGTDTQYF. The CDR3 coding sequence is TGTGCCAGCGGAGGCCGGGACAGGGGCACAGATACGCAGTATTTT.